The 27 T cell receptor beta chains presented below share a single source sample, sequenced in a study of blood T cell repertoires in COVID-19. Measured with immunoSEQ multiplex PCR; TCRdb has only the in-frame clones, and not every one. The profile covers a few hundred thousand clones, with about 87% appearing a single time and 1.2% taken by the ten largest. The specimen sequenced was PBMCs or T cells enriched from blood (not recorded which). The receptors here all came from a man aged 25 to 40 who had recovered from COVID-19.

The chain employs TRBV19 and TRBJ1-6, with D perhaps TRBD1 (6 bases). The CDR3 has 16 amino acids. From germline, CDR1 is LNHDA and CDR2 SQIVND (reference sequence). Between the trimmed V and J ends, which lost 3 bases and 6 bases, there was a span of 15 bases. In DNA form, the CDR3 reads TGTGCCAGTAGTATTCTATCGGACAGCTTTAATTCACCCCTCCACTTT. Residues: CASSILSDSFNSPLHF.

The count of this clone is one. CDR3 region: CAWSAGLASNEQFF. Written as DNA, the CDR3 is TGTGCCTGGAGTGCCGGACTAGCTAGCAATGAGCAGTTCTTC. The chain recombines TRBV30 with TRBJ2-1, with 8 bases fitting TRBD2. The CDR3 has 14 residues. Germline V CDR1 and CDR2: GTSNPN, SVGIG (reference sequence). J gave up 6 bases and V 1 base, and 5 bases lay outside the gene matches.

This rearrangement joins TRBV24-1 to TRBJ2-5; 15 nucleotides line up with TRBD2. Germline V gene data show CDR1 as KGHDR and CDR2 as SFDVKD. The CDR3 runs to 18 residues. V lost 5 bases and J lost 2; bases outside the gene matches: 8. The CDR3 is CATSGTPGLAGGQETQYF. CDR3 in DNA: TGTGCCACCAGTGGGACCCCGGGACTAGCGGGAGGACAAGAGACCCAGTACTTC.

The V gene is TRBV18, the J gene TRBJ1-1; tentatively, D is TRBD1 (6 bases). Between the trimmed V and J ends, which lost 5 bases and 7 bases, there was a span of 26 bases. The CDR3 has 17 amino acids. The germline gives CDR1 KGHSH, CDR2 LQKENI. In DNA form, the CDR3 reads TGTGCCAGCTCAGGCAGGGACACCGTTTCCCCGAGGGGTGAAGCTTTCTTT. Its translation is CASSGRDTVSPRGEAFF.

This clone appeared a single time. The gene calls are TRBV7-2 and TRBJ2-7; 8 nucleotides match TRBD1. V shed 5 bases and J 9 bases; nucleotides not matched to a gene: 9. Germline-derived CDR1 and CDR2 are SGHTA and FQGNSA. This CDR3 region has 13 residues. DNA of the CDR3: TGTGCCAGCAGCCCAAGGACAGGGTTCGGGCAGTACTTC. This codes for CASSPRTGFGQYF.

The chain links TRBV5-4 to TRBJ2-1; TRBD2 aligns across 10 bases. With V trimmed by 2 bases and J by 4 bases, 6 bases remained unmatched. This CDR3 comprises 16 residues. Germline V gene data show CDR1 as SGHNT and CDR2 as YYREEE (reference sequence). The CDR3 sequence is CASSLGLAGDYNEQFF. The CDR3 DNA reads TGTGCCAGCAGCTTAGGGCTAGCGGGGGATTACAATGAGCAGTTCTTC.

This chain connects TRBV13 to TRBJ1-2; D unresolved. The CDR3 extends over 16 amino acids. With 2 bases removed from V and 1 base from J, the gap between germline ends came to 14 bases. Germline lookup yields CDR1 PRHDT and CDR2 FYEKMQ (reference sequence). The CDR3 protein is CASSLRGQPFNYGYTF. In DNA form, the CDR3 reads TGTGCCAGCAGCTTACGTGGGCAGCCCTTTAACTATGGCTACACCTTC. Variable domain in full (rest from reference TRBV13 and TRBJ1-2): AAGVIQSPRHLIKEKRETATLKCYPIPRHDTVYWYQQGPGQDPQFLISFYEKMQSDKGSIPDRFSAQQFSDYHSELNMSSLELGDSALYFCASSLRGQPFNYGYTFGSGTRLTVV.

The chain is built from TRBV18 and TRBJ2-5; 7 bases fit TRBD2. Germline-derived CDR1 and CDR2 are KGHSH and LQKENI. CDR3 length: 16 residues. V was pared by 2 bases and J by 1 base, with 7 bases of the junction left unmatched. CDR3 nucleotide sequence: TGTGCCAGCTCACCAGGGCTAGCGGAGTCCCAAGAGACCCAGTACTTC. Encoded protein: CASSPGLAESQETQYF.

The chain is built from TRBV4-3 and TRBJ2-3; D may be TRBD2 (5 bases). Germline lookup yields CDR1 LGHNA and CDR2 YSLEER. Trimming stripped 1 base from V and 6 bases from J, with 11 bases between. The CDR3 runs to 14 residues. The CDR3 nucleotides read TGCGCCAGCAGCCAAGGGTCGAGGGAGGATACGCAGTATTTT. This translates into CASSQGSREDTQYF.

The chain uses TRBV19 and TRBJ2-7; the D gene is possibly TRBD1 (6 bases). CDR1 LNHDA and CDR2 SQIVND come from the germline V gene (reference sequence). The CDR3 length is 13 residues. V lost 5 bases, J lost 4 bases, and 12 bases lay in between. The CDR3 protein is CASSVDRKYEQYF. Written as DNA, the CDR3 is TGTGCCAGTAGTGTGGACAGAAAATACGAGCAGTACTTC.

The rearrangement links TRBV4-3 to TRBJ2-7; no reliable D call. Germline values: CDR1 LGHNA, CDR2 YSLEER. The length of the CDR3 is 13 residues. V lost 0 bases and J 1 base, leaving 4 bases between the germline ends. The CDR3 here is CASSQDMSYEQYF. In DNA, the CDR3 is TGCGCCAGCAGCCAAGACATGTCCTACGAGCAGTACTTC.

The rearrangement links TRBV3-1 (or the pseudogene TRBV3-2) to TRBJ2-5, with 12 bases identical to TRBD2. Per the germline V gene, CDR1 is LGHDT and CDR2 is YNNKEL (reference sequence). This CDR3 region has 16 residues. V was clipped by 5 bases and J by 4 bases; unmatched bases: 8. In nucleotides, the CDR3 is TGTGCCAGCAGCAATAGACTAGCGGGAGAAGGAGAGACCCAGTACTTC. Translating gives CASSNRLAGEGETQYF.

This clone was observed a single time. V usage is TRBV6-2 or TRBV6-3 and J usage is TRBJ2-7; a possible D gene is TRBD2 (6 bases). The CDR3 covers 14 residues. The germline V gene has CDR1 MNHEY and CDR2 SVGEGT. The V end lost 2 bases, the J end lost 4 bases, and 12 bases lay between the germline ends. The CDR3 loop is CASSYIGGLYEQYF. The DNA of the CDR3 is TGTGCCAGCAGTTACATTGGGGGACTTTACGAGCAGTACTTC.

This clone showed up just once. The chain links TRBV14 to TRBJ2-5; 9 nucleotides agree with TRBD2. Germline V gene sequence: CDR1 SGHDN, CDR2 FVKESK. The ends lost 2 bases at V and 5 bases at J; junction bases unmatched: 6. The CDR3 runs 15 residues. In DNA form, the CDR3 reads TGTGCCAGCAGCCAAATGACTAGCGGAGGGGAGACCCAGTACTTC. Encoded protein: CASSQMTSGGETQYF.

This clone showed up just once. The rearrangement uses TRBV7-2 and TRBJ2-1, with D possibly being TRBD2 (7 bases). The CDR3 covers 15 residues. With 5 bases removed from V and 13 bases from J, the gap between germline ends came to 24 bases. Germline V gene data show CDR1 as SGHTA and CDR2 as FQGNSA. The CDR3 DNA reads as TGTGCCAGCAGCCAGTTAGGGGGGGGGCTTTACCTCCAGTTCTTC. It translates to CASSQLGGGLYLQFF. The full variable domain, in which reference TRBV7-2 and TRBJ2-1 provide the parts outside the CDR3, is GAGVSQSPSNKVTEKGKDVELRCDPISGHTALYWYRQSLGQGLEFLIYFQGNSAPDKSGLPSDRFSAERTGGSVSTLTIQRTQQEDSAVYLCASSQLGGGLYLQFFGPGTRLTVL.

The rearrangement links TRBV4-3 to TRBJ2-1; TRBD1 aligns across 11 bases. CDR1 is LGHNA and CDR2 is YSLEER in the germline V gene. Germline trimming cut 0 bases from V and 3 bases from J; bases unmatched to any gene: 1. The CDR3 length is 16 residues. CDR3 DNA: TGCGCCAGCAGCCAAGATGGGACAGGGGGCTACAATGAGCAGTTCTTC. Encoded protein: CASSQDGTGGYNEQFF.

The chain has TRBV27 and TRBJ2-7; no reliable D call. V shed 5 bases and J shed 2 bases, with 22 bases lying between them. The CDR3 spans 17 residues. Germline V gives CDR1 MNHEY, CDR2 SMNVEV (reference sequence). The CDR3 spells CASSPSTGSSQPYEQYF. DNA of the CDR3: TGTGCCAGCAGTCCCTCCACTGGTAGTTCCCAACCCTACGAGCAGTACTTC.

In this sample, this clone turned up a few times. CDR3 sequence: CASSSPGTGTDEQFF. The CDR3, as DNA: TGTGCCAGCAGCTCTCCCGGGACAGGGACGGATGAGCAGTTCTTC. The rearrangement joins TRBV7-9 to TRBJ2-1, with TRBD1 identical over 9 bases. Trimming took 4 bases from V and 8 from J; bases not matched to a gene: 9. This CDR3 has 15 residues. Germline V gene data show CDR1 as SEHNR and CDR2 as FQNEAQ (reference sequence).

V gene TRBV2 combines with J gene TRBJ1-1; 7 bases are a match to TRBD1. With 8 bases clipped from V and 10 bases from J, the junction kept 13 bases outside the gene matches. The CDR3 runs to 13 residues. Per germline, CDR1 SNHLY and CDR2 FYNNEI. CDR3 coding DNA: TGTGCCAGCGGGACATCACAGGGGTTTGCAGCTTTCTTT. This gives the protein CASGTSQGFAAFF.

The DNA for the CDR3 is TGCGCCAGCAGCCACCCACCGGGGAAGACTAGCGGGGGGCCTCCTACGCAGTATTTT. It yields the protein CASSHPPGKTSGGPPTQYF. This chain connects TRBV4-1 to TRBJ2-3; 13 bases are shared with TRBD2. With V trimmed by 3 bases and J by 8 bases, 17 bases remained unmatched. Germline V CDR1 and CDR2: MGHRA, YSYEKL. The CDR3 totals 19 residues.

The chain employs TRBV15 and TRBJ1-5, with D possibly being TRBD1 (6 bases). CDR1 and CDR2 (germline): LNHNV, YYDKDF (reference sequence). Trimming cost V 1 base and J 6 bases, with 19 bases left between them. This CDR3 comprises 17 residues. CDR3 nucleotide sequence: TGTGCCACCAGCAGAGTTCGGAACAGGGCTACACGTCAGCCCCAGCATTTT. It translates to CATSRVRNRATRQPQHF.

This chain joins TRBV9 and TRBJ1-6, with 9 bases fitting TRBD1. The CDR3 totals 17 residues. Per germline, CDR1 SGDLS and CDR2 YYNGEE. The J segment lost 2 bases and the V segment lost 4 bases, leaving 7 bases of the junction unmatched. The CDR3 reads CASSPRTGDPYNSPLHF. As DNA, the CDR3 is TGTGCCAGCAGCCCGCGGACAGGGGACCCCTATAATTCACCCCTCCACTTT.

This clone occurred once. The rearrangement uses TRBV30 and TRBJ1-4; TRBD1 matches 12 bases. Germline loops: CDR1 GTSNPN, CDR2 SVGIG (reference sequence). This CDR3 is 15 amino acids long. V lost 1 base, J lost 7 bases, and 4 bases stayed unmatched. The CDR3 DNA is TGTGCCTGGAGTGGGGACAGGGGGCGAGGTGAAAAACTGTTTTTT. Its protein is CAWSGDRGRGEKLFF.

This chain connects TRBV12-3 or TRBV12-4 to TRBJ1-1; 8 nucleotides agree with TRBD1. V dropped 2 bases and J dropped 9; count of bases not matched to a gene: 5. The CDR3 length is 13 residues. The CDR3 DNA reads TGTGCCAGCAGTTTACAGGGGGCGAGTAAAGCTTTCTTT. Amino acid sequence: CASSLQGASKAFF.

The chain couples TRBV4-1 to TRBJ1-4, with D possibly matching TRBD1 (6 bases). The CDR3 loop spans 16 amino acids. V was cut by 0 bases and J by 7 bases, with 15 bases left in between. Germline-derived CDR1 and CDR2 are MGHRA and YSYEKL. The CDR3 coding sequence is TGCGCCAGCAGCCAAGACTACAGGGCGACGGGTGAAAAACTGTTTTTT. Translation gives CASSQDYRATGEKLFF.

This clone was counted a few times. The genes are TRBV5-4 and TRBJ1-6, with 8 bases identical to TRBD1. This CDR3 comprises 17 residues. Losses at the gene ends were 4 bases for V and 13 bases for J; bases not matched to a gene: 19. Germline V lookup: CDR1 SGHNT, CDR2 YYREEE (reference sequence). CDR3 in amino acids: CASSPFYPGTGAGPLHF. The CDR3 DNA reads TGTGCCAGCAGCCCCTTCTACCCCGGGACAGGAGCGGGGCCCCTCCACTTT.

The chain carries TRBV5-1 and TRBJ1-1; unclear D gene. CDR3 length: 16 residues. Germline V gene data show CDR1 as SGHRS and CDR2 as YFSETQ. The germline V and J ends were trimmed by 4 bases and 0 bases, with 16 bases remaining between them. CDR3 amino acids: CASSLRARAMNTEAFF. The CDR3 DNA is TGCGCCAGCAGCCTCCGAGCTCGAGCTATGAACACTGAAGCTTTCTTT.